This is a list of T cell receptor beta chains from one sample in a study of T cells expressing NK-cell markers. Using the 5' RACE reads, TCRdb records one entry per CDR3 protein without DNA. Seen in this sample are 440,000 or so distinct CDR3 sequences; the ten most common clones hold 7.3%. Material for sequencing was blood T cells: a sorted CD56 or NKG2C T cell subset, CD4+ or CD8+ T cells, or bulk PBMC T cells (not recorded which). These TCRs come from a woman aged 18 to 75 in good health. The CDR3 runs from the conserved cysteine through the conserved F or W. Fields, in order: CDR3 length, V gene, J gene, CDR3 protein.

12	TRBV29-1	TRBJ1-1	CSVVSRNTEAFF
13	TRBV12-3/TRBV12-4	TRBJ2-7	CASSRGGSYEQYF
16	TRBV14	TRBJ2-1	CASSQVLGSDYNEQFF
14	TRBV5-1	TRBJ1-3	CASSQGTVGNTIYF
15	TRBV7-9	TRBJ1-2	CASSSTGGVGYGYTF
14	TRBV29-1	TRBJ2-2	CSVVTTSGTGELFF
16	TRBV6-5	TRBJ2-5	CASSYAGTGGLETQYF
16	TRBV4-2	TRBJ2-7	CASSPRTGSDSYEQYF
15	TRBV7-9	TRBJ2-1	CASSDPSGAGVEQFF
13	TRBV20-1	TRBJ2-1	CSVEGSSYNEQFF
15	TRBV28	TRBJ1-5	CASSFSRGGNQPQHF
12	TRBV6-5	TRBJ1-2	CASRRLNYGYTF
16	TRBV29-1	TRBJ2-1	CSVDSLTGGRYNEQFF
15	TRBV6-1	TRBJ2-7	CASERGSVLAYEQYF
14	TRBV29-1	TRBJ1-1	CSVEVRSSPREAFF
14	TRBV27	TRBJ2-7	CASSSGQRAYEQYF
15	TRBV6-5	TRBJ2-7	CASSYGISGVEEQYF
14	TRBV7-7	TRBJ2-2	CASSFSRGTGELFF
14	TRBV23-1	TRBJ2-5	CASVSGGPRETQYF
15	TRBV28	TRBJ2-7	CASRFSGRDSYEQYF
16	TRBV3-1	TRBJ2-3	CASSDRQGAYTDTQYF
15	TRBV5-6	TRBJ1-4	CASSLRTPRNEKLFF
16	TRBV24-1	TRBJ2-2	CATSDPGQGDTGELFF
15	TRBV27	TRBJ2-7	CASSLDGTSFYEQYF
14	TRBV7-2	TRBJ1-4	CASSEQGSNEKLFF
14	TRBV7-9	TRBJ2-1	CASSLKDSNDEQFF
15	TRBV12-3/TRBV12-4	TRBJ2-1	CASTPGLAGYNEQFF
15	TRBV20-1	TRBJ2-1	CSARDDTGLGNEQFF
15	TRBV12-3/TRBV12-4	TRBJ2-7	CASSSVPLSSYEQYF
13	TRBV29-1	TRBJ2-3	CSVGGQGINTQYF
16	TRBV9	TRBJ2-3	CASSVALTVGTDTQYF
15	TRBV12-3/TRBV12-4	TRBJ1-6	CASSLVSGGSSPLHF
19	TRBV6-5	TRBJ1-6	CASSLLRGQESSYNSPLHF